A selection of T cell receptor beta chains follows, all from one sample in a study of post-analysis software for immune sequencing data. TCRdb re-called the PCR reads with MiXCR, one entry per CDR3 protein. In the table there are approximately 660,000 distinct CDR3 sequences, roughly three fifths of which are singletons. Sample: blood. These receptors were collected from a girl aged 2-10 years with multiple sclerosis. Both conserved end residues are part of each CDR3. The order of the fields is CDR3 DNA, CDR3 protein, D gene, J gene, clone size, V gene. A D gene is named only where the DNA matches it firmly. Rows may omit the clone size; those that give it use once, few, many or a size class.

DNA: TGCGCCAGCAGCCAAGGAAACCAGGACAATGAGCAGTTCTTC
CDR3: CASSQGNQDNEQFF
D: -
J: TRBJ2-1
size: -
V: TRBV4-3

DNA: TGCAGTGCCAGGGTCCCGGACGGTAACACAGATACGCAGTATTTT
CDR3: CSARVPDGNTDTQYF
D: -
J: TRBJ2-3
size: -
V: TRBV20-1

DNA: TGCGCCAGCAGCTTGGGTTCAGGGCTCAATGAGCAGTTCTTC
CDR3: CASSLGSGLNEQFF
D: -
J: TRBJ2-1
size: -
V: TRBV5-1

DNA: TGTGCCAGCGGGGGACAGGGCCGGGGCTACACCTTC
CDR3: CASGGQGRGYTF
D: TRBD1
J: TRBJ1-2
size: few
V: TRBV6-5

DNA: TGCGCCAGCAGCTTGGGTTTGGCTAGCGGGGGTCATGCCGATGAGCAGTTCTTC
CDR3: CASSLGLASGGHADEQFF
D: TRBD2
J: TRBJ2-1
size: -
V: TRBV5-1

DNA: TGTGCCAGCAGCTGGGATGACAGGGTTAGCTCCTACAATGAGCAGTTCTTC
CDR3: CASSWDDRVSSYNEQFF
D: TRBD1
J: TRBJ2-1
size: -
V: TRBV7-8

DNA: TGTGCCAGCAGTCATGACTTATCGACTTTCTACGAGCAGTACTTC
CDR3: CASSHDLSTFYEQYF
D: -
J: TRBJ2-7
size: -
V: TRBV28

DNA: TGTGCCAGCACAACCGGGGACAGGGACACCGGGGAGCTGTTTTTT
CDR3: CASTTGDRDTGELFF
D: TRBD1
J: TRBJ2-2
size: -
V: TRBV25-1

DNA: TGCGCCAGCAGCTTGGCCACCAACTACGAGCAGTACTTC
CDR3: CASSLATNYEQYF
D: -
J: TRBJ2-7
size: once
V: TRBV5-1

DNA: TGCGCCAGCAGCTTGAGAATGAAGGGGGCTGAAGCTTTCTTT
CDR3: CASSLRMKGAEAFF
D: -
J: TRBJ1-1
size: -
V: TRBV5-1

DNA: TGTGCCAGCAGTTATCACGGAGTCTACGAGCAGTACTTC
CDR3: CASSYHGVYEQYF
D: -
J: TRBJ2-7
size: -
V: TRBV6-2/TRBV6-3

DNA: TGTGCCACCAGCAGGGGGGTCGTCGGGTATACGCAGTATTTT
CDR3: CATSRGVVGYTQYF
D: -
J: TRBJ2-3
size: -
V: TRBV15

DNA: TGTGCCAGCAGTTGCTCGGGGGACAGAACCTACGAGCAGTACTTC
CDR3: CASSCSGDRTYEQYF
D: -
J: TRBJ2-7
size: once
V: TRBV6-5

DNA: TGTGTCAGCAGTACGTTGGGGGGGATTCAGTACTTC
CDR3: CVSSTLGGIQYF
D: TRBD2
J: TRBJ2-4
size: once
V: TRBV25-1

DNA: TGTGCCAGCCGCGCAGGGCTGGATGGCTACACCTTC
CDR3: CASRAGLDGYTF
D: -
J: TRBJ1-2
size: few
V: TRBV2

DNA: TGTGCCAGCAGCGCCAGAGGGCAGGGGATGAACACTGAAGCTTTCTTT
CDR3: CASSARGQGMNTEAFF
D: -
J: TRBJ1-1
size: -
V: TRBV9

DNA: TGCGCCAGCAGCCACCAACTAGCGGGAGACAATGAGCAGTTCTTC
CDR3: CASSHQLAGDNEQFF
D: TRBD2
J: TRBJ2-1
size: few
V: TRBV4-1

DNA: TGCAGCGTTAGGGAAGGGACAGGGCCCTACGAGCAGTACTTC
CDR3: CSVREGTGPYEQYF
D: TRBD1
J: TRBJ2-7
size: once
V: TRBV29-1

DNA: TGTGCCAGCAGTTACGACAGGGGGGACTATGGCTACACCTTC
CDR3: CASSYDRGDYGYTF
D: TRBD1
J: TRBJ1-2
size: -
V: TRBV6-6

DNA: TGTAGAACCCTTGGGGAGGGAACCTACGAGCAGTACTTC
CDR3: CRTLGEGTYEQYF
D: TRBD2
J: TRBJ2-7
size: -
V: TRBV20-1

DNA: TGCAGCGTTGAAGATTATGGAGGCGGCGAGCAGTACTTC
CDR3: CSVEDYGGGEQYF
D: -
J: TRBJ2-7
size: few
V: TRBV29-1

DNA: TGCAGTGCTAGAGATAAGGGCGACTGGCACGAGCAGTACTTC
CDR3: CSARDKGDWHEQYF
D: -
J: TRBJ2-7
size: -
V: TRBV20-1

DNA: TGTGCCAACGAAGAAGCGGGCGGCTACGAGCAGTACTTC
CDR3: CANEEAGGYEQYF
D: -
J: TRBJ2-7
size: few
V: TRBV2

DNA: TGCGCCAGCAGTGAGGGGGCAGGGGCAGACGGCTACACCTTC
CDR3: CASSEGAGADGYTF
D: -
J: TRBJ1-2
size: -
V: TRBV10-1

DNA: TGCAGTGCCCAGGACAGGGGATTGGAGACCCAGTACTTC
CDR3: CSAQDRGLETQYF
D: TRBD1
J: TRBJ2-5
size: -
V: TRBV20-1

DNA: TGTGCCAGCAAGACAAAAGTCGGACAGCCCCAGCATTTT
CDR3: CASKTKVGQPQHF
D: -
J: TRBJ1-5
size: -
V: TRBV6-6

DNA: TGTGCCAGCAGCCCCAGAGGACTAGCGGCTGTCAATGAGCAGTTCTTC
CDR3: CASSPRGLAAVNEQFF
D: TRBD2
J: TRBJ2-1
size: -
V: TRBV7-9

DNA: TGCGCCAGCAGCTTAGGAGTGGGATCCTACAATGAGCAGTTCTTC
CDR3: CASSLGVGSYNEQFF
D: -
J: TRBJ2-1
size: few
V: TRBV5-1

DNA: TGCAGTGCTAGGGTCGCGGACGGAAGGACGAATGAGCAGTTCTTC
CDR3: CSARVADGRTNEQFF
D: -
J: TRBJ2-1
size: -
V: TRBV20-1

DNA: TGCAGTGCTAGTAGGTCAGAAGAGACCCAGTACTTC
CDR3: CSASRSEETQYF
D: -
J: TRBJ2-5
size: -
V: TRBV20-1

DNA: TGTGCCAGCAGCCAAGATGTGAGGAGTTTATCTGGGGCCAACGTCCTGACTTTC
CDR3: CASSQDVRSLSGANVLTF
D: -
J: TRBJ2-6
size: -
V: TRBV3-1

DNA: TGTGCCAGCAGCCCCTCTAGCGGGAATTACAATGAGCAGTTCTTC
CDR3: CASSPSSGNYNEQFF
D: TRBD2
J: TRBJ2-1
size: few
V: TRBV12-3/TRBV12-4

DNA: TGTGCCAGCATTGACAGTATGATCCAAGAGACCCAGTACTTC
CDR3: CASIDSMIQETQYF
D: -
J: TRBJ2-5
size: -
V: TRBV2

DNA: TGCAGTGCTAGAGGTTGGCTAGATAGTCAAGAGACCCAGTACTTC
CDR3: CSARGWLDSQETQYF
D: -
J: TRBJ2-5
size: -
V: TRBV20-1

DNA: TGTGCCAGCAGTCTCGGGACAACTGGGGCCAACGTCCTGACTTTC
CDR3: CASSLGTTGANVLTF
D: -
J: TRBJ2-6
size: -
V: TRBV12-3/TRBV12-4

DNA: TGTGCCAGCAGCTTTGGTCGACAGAGAATCACAGATACGCAGTATTTT
CDR3: CASSFGRQRITDTQYF
D: -
J: TRBJ2-3
size: -
V: TRBV11-2

DNA: TGCAGACAATGCCCCGGGGGGGTGAGGTCTGAAGCTTTCTTT
CDR3: CRQCPGGVRSEAFF
D: -
J: TRBJ1-1
size: once
V: TRBV29-1

DNA: TGTGCCAGCAGCGCGCCTCGACTAGCGGGAGTCCGAGTGGCACAAGAGACCCAGTACTTC
CDR3: CASSAPRLAGVRVAQETQYF
D: TRBD2
J: TRBJ2-5
size: once
V: TRBV9

DNA: TGCAGTGCTACCCCGGCGGGAGTCGGGGCAGATACGCAGTATTTT
CDR3: CSATPAGVGADTQYF
D: TRBD2
J: TRBJ2-3
size: -
V: TRBV20-1

DNA: TGCGCCAGCAAGGTGACGGGGCCGGATACGCAGTATTTT
CDR3: CASKVTGPDTQYF
D: -
J: TRBJ2-3
size: -
V: TRBV5-1

DNA: TGCAGTGCTAGAGTTGGAGGGGGGACAGCCAATGAGCAGTTCTTC
CDR3: CSARVGGGTANEQFF
D: -
J: TRBJ2-1
size: few
V: TRBV20-1

DNA: TGTGCCAGCAGTTTATGGGGACAGGGTAGCAATCAGCCCCAGCATTTT
CDR3: CASSLWGQGSNQPQHF
D: TRBD1
J: TRBJ1-5
size: -
V: TRBV27